Given below is one T cell receptor (beta chain) in context. Antigen specificity is unknown. The record originates from a study of CD8 T cells in Susac syndrome. Findings of the study overall: It was acknowledged by the study that relatively few individuals were included in its TCR sequencing and HLA analysis.

The study sequenced TCR beta in blood CD8+ and CD4+ T cells. TEMRA cells were FACS-enriched, unlike CD8+ and CD4+ T cells, which were negatively isolated. The authors reverse transcribed about 0.45 to 1 ug RNA with random hexamers. Amplification of TCR beta CDR3 across 54 Vbeta and 13 Jbeta was performed with immunoSEQ multiplex PCR. A single record per CDR3 protein comes from TCRdb applying MiXCR to the immunoSEQ multiplex PCR reads. The sample includes under 200,000 distinct CDR3 sequences, around 95% of them seen just once. CDR3 size: 13 residues. Germline CDR1 is DFQATT and CDR2 is SNEGSKA (reference sequence). Between the trimmed V and J ends, which lost 1 base and 9 bases, there was a span of 13 bases.

The material sequenced was CD4+ T cells from PBMCs. The chain uses TRBV20-1 and TRBJ2-1, with D possibly matching TRBD2 (6 bases). The origin of this receptor is a human donor in good health. The DNA for the CDR3 is TGCAGTGCTAGAGTTTGGGGCGGGATTGAGCAGTTCTTC. Amino acids: CSARVWGGIEQFF.